This T cell receptor beta chain emerged from a study of cytomegalovirus exposure and HLA in healthy donors. Study-level findings and limits: Later genetic work tied a missense DCLRE1C variant to beta-chain V and J trimming.

The germline CDR1 and CDR2 sequences are MDHEN and SYDVKM. J was trimmed by 5 bases and V by 4 bases; bases with no gene match: 1. The CDR3 totals 13 residues. This PCR relied on a set of 60 Vbeta primers and 13 Jbeta primers. Produced via immunoSEQ multiplex PCR; TCRdb's table is partial and in-frame only. This sample's table reports 100,000 to 150,000 clones. Turning to this clone: Its specificity is unknown.

Sequencing was done on a sample of PBMCs. This TCR came from a man younger than 35 in good health and CMV-seronegative. The chain links TRBV28 to TRBJ2-4, with TRBD1 matching over 8 bases. The CDR3 here is CASSSQGENIQYF. The CDR3 DNA reads TGTGCCAGCAGTTCACAGGGGGAAAACATTCAGTACTTC. Full variable domain (missing parts from reference TRBV28 and TRBJ2-4): DVKVTQSSRYLVKRTGEKVFLECVQDMDHENMFWYRQDPGLGLRLIYFSYDVKMKEKGDIPEGYSVSREKKERFSLILESASTNQTSMYLCASSSQGENIQYFGAGTRLSVL.